This T cell receptor (beta chain) was found in a study of blood T cell repertoires in COVID-19. Study in general: Some COVID-19 samples were acute and others convalescent; all came from the United States, Italy and Spain. T cells, B-cell-depleted T cells, or PBMCs provided the cDNA or gDNA that served as material.

Authors' processing steps: From reference gene primer amplification, estimates of nucleated cell counts were derived. Data came from immunoSEQ multiplex PCR; TCRdb stores just in-frame clones and leaves some out. V, J and clone size derive from that table, while D and trimming were established from the DNA sequence. The sample includes around 320,000 clones, around 88% of them seen just once. Between the trimmed V and J ends, which lost 0 bases and 6 bases, there was a span of 12 bases. The germline V gene encodes CDR1 SEHNR and CDR2 FQNEAQ (reference sequence). The CDR3 sequence is 14 residues long.

What was sequenced was peripheral blood. This clonotype was obtained from a woman in her twenties or thirties who had recovered from COVID-19. The V call is TRBV7-9, the J call TRBJ2-7, with D maybe TRBD1 (5 bases). The CDR3 DNA is TGTGCCAGCAGCTTAGCAGGGGTTGTCCGCGAGCAGTACTTC. This translates into CASSLAGVVREQYF.